This TCR beta chain came from a study of cytomegalovirus exposure and HLA in healthy donors. CDR3 size: 15 residues. Germline V CDR1 and CDR2: SGHNT, YENEEA. J gave up 7 bases and V 4 bases, and 8 bases lay outside the gene matches. PCR employed 60 Vbeta and 13 Jbeta primers. Clones were read by immunoSEQ multiplex PCR, and TCRdb kept only the in-frame ones, dropping some. Here the sample spans tens of thousands of clones, over 70% being singletons. The chain has TRBV11-3 and TRBJ2-1; TRBD1 aligns across 9 bases. Sequencing was done on a sample of PBMCs. The origin of this receptor is a man aged 55 to 70 in good health and CMV-seropositive. CDR3 protein: CASSSMWDRENEQFF. The CDR3 DNA follows: TGTGCCAGCAGCTCCATGTGGGACAGGGAGAATGAGCAGTTCTTC. Full variable domain (rest looked up from reference TRBV11-3 and TRBJ2-1): EAGVVQSPRYKIIEKKQPVAFWCNPISGHNTLYWYLQNLGQGPELLIRYENEEAVDDSQLPKDRFSAERLKGVDSTLKIQPAELGDSAVYLCASSSMWDRENEQFFGPGTRLTVL.